A selection of T cell receptor beta chains follows, all from one sample in a study of cytomegalovirus exposure and HLA in healthy donors. The table came from immunoSEQ multiplex PCR; TCRdb's copy has only in-frame clones and leaves some out. The record lists some 48,000 clones, of which the ten most abundant hold more than 25%. Material: PBMCs. The receptors come from a man between 35 and 55 years old in good health and CMV-seropositive. The CDR3 runs from the conserved cysteine through the conserved F or W. Each record gives: J gene, D gene, V gene, CDR3 DNA, CDR3 protein. D genes are given only for firm matches.

TRBJ2-4 | TRBD2 | TRBV28 | TGTGCCAGCAGGGACGGGGAGGGGGCCAAAAACATTCAGTACTTC | CASRDGEGAKNIQYF
TRBJ1-3 | NA | TRBV19 | TGTGCCAGTAGTTACGACACTGGAAACACCTTATATTTT | CASSYDTGNTLYF
TRBJ2-1 | NA | TRBV19 | TGTGCCAGTAGTGGGGGGGCAGTCTACAATGAGCAGTTCTTC | CASSGGAVYNEQFF
TRBJ1-2 | TRBD1 | TRBV7-6 | TGTGCCAGCAGTCCCACAGGGGGCCCAGGTGGCTACACCTTC | CASSPTGGPGGYTF
TRBJ2-3 | TRBD2 | TRBV18 | TGTGCCAGCTCACCACTTGGGCTAGCGGGTATCCTAGTAGATACGCAGTATTTT | CASSPLGLAGILVDTQYF
TRBJ2-7 | TRBD2 | TRBV30 | TGTGCCGTTTGGACTAGCGGTAGCTCCTACGAGCAGTACTTC | CAVWTSGSSYEQYF
TRBJ1-1 | NA | TRBV9 | TGTGCCAGCAGCGTACCGGTTGTATTGAGCACTGAAGCTTTCTTT | CASSVPVVLSTEAFF
TRBJ1-2 | NA | TRBV27 | TGTGCCAGCAGTTTGGTAGCTAACTATGGCTACACCTTC | CASSLVANYGYTF
TRBJ2-1 | TRBD1 | TRBV2 | TGTGCCAGCAGTTATGAGGGACAGGGGAGCTCCTACAATGAGCAGTTCTTC | CASSYEGQGSSYNEQFF
TRBJ2-7 | TRBD1 | TRBV28 | TGTGCCACCACTACCGGGACAGGGATCTACGAGCAGTACTTC | CATTTGTGIYEQYF
TRBJ1-4 | NA | TRBV30 | TGTGCCTGGACAGGGAAGATGAGACCAACTAATGAAAAACTGTTTTTT | CAWTGKMRPTNEKLFF
TRBJ2-5 | NA | TRBV1 | TGCACCAGCAGCCTTCGGACTAGCGGGGAAGAGACCCAGTACTTC | CTSSLRTSGEETQYF
TRBJ2-7 | TRBD1 | TRBV7-9 | TGTGCCAGCGGGACAGGGACCTACGAGCAGTACTTC | CASGTGTYEQYF
TRBJ2-7 | NA | TRBV28 | TGTGCCAGCAGTCCCCTCTACGAGCAGTACTTC | CASSPLYEQYF
TRBJ1-2 | TRBD1 | TRBV28 | TGTGCCAGCAGCCAACCCGCCGGGACAGGCTTTAACTATGGCTACACCTTC | CASSQPAGTGFNYGYTF
TRBJ2-7 | NA | TRBV6-5 | TGTGCCAGCAGTTTTCGACTAGTAGGAGGCTACGAGCAGTACTTC | CASSFRLVGGYEQYF
TRBJ2-2 | NA | TRBV7-9 | TGTGCCAGCAGCTTGAATCCAAGGGGGGGGGCCACCGGGGAGCTGTTTTTT | CASSLNPRGGATGELFF
TRBJ2-3 | NA | TRBV5-1 | TGCGCCAGCAGCTTGGTCGGGGGTAGCACAGATACGCAGTATTTT | CASSLVGGSTDTQYF